This TCR beta chain was recovered during a study of blood T cell repertoires in COVID-19. In the study overall: PBMCs, B-cell-depleted T cells, or T cells were the source of the cDNA or gDNA that made up the material.

The CDR3 extends over 16 amino acids. CDR1 SGHRS and CDR2 YFSETQ come from the germline V gene. V lost 3 bases, J lost 1 base, and 7 bases stayed unmatched. Participant-reported clinical history was the basis for cohort assignment. The authors' processing: Counts of nucleated cells, estimated from reference gene primer amplification, were obtained. Measured with immunoSEQ multiplex PCR; TCRdb has only the in-frame clones, and not every one. V and J calls and clone size follow that table, whereas D and trimming were derived from the DNA. The sample carries 400,000 or so clones, around 90% recorded once.

The receptor's source is a woman in her forties with acute COVID-19. This chain uses TRBV5-1 with TRBJ2-3; TRBD2 matches at 8 bases. Material for sequencing was PBMCs or T cells enriched from blood (not recorded which). The CDR3 is CASSSSSGGGTDTQYF. The CDR3 coding sequence is TGCGCCAGCAGCTCCTCGAGCGGGGGAGGCACAGATACGCAGTATTTT.